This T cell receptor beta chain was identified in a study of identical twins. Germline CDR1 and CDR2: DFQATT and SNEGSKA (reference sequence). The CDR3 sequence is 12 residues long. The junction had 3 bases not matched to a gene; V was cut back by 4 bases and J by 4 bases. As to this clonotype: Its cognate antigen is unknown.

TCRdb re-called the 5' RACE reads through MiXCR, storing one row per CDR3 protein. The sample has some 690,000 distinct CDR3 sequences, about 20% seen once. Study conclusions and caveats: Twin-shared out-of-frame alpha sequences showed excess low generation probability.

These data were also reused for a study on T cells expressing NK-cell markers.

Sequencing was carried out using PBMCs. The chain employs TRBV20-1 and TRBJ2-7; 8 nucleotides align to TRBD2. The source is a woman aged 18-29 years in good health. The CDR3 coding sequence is TGCAGTGCTAAAGCGGGAGTATACGAGCAGTACTTC. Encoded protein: CSAKAGVYEQYF.